This T cell receptor beta chain derives from a study of cytomegalovirus exposure and HLA in healthy donors. Study outcomes and limitations: Reportedly, TCR beta sequences accurately predicted HLA-A and HLA-B alleles in most subjects.

A multiplex PCR was run with 60 Vbeta primers and 13 Jbeta primers. Profiled with immunoSEQ multiplex PCR; TCRdb holds only in-frame clones, not every one. The sample has approximately 190,000 clones; approximately 90% are singletons. Worth noting for this clone: No antigen is known for it.

The CDR3 covers 14 residues. The V gene end was trimmed by 4 bases and the J gene end by 5 bases; junction bases not matched to a gene: 3. CDR1 and CDR2 from the germline V gene are SEHNR and FQNEAQ (reference sequence). Material for sequencing was PBMCs. The chain combines TRBV7-9 with TRBJ2-1; 9 nucleotides agree with TRBD1. The clonotype originates from a boy under 10 years old in good health and CMV-seronegative. The CDR3 DNA follows: TGTGCCAGCAGCTCCGGGACAGGGCACAATGAGCAGTTCTTC. Protein sequence: CASSSGTGHNEQFF.